Described below is a single T cell receptor (beta chain) sequence and its context. The sample belongs to a study of blood T cell repertoires in COVID-19. Across the study: Both acute and convalescent COVID-19 samples were obtained from the United States, Italy and Spain. PBMCs, B-cell-depleted T cells, or T cells provided the cDNA or gDNA that made up the material.

Per the study methods: From reference gene primer amplification, estimates of nucleated cell counts were derived. Profiling relied on immunoSEQ multiplex PCR, and the TCRdb table lists in-frame clones only, not all of them. The DNA was the basis for D and trimming; V, J and clone size are from that table. The repertoire includes approximately 100,000 clones, around 85% of them detected once, and 38% sits in the top ten. After removal of 5 bases from V and 4 bases from J, the junction contained 8 bases not matched to a gene. The CDR3 extends over 15 amino acids. The germline CDR1 and CDR2 sequences are SGHTA and FQGTGA.

The TCR was taken from an older man with acute or convalescent COVID-19. Source material: peripheral blood. The gene calls are TRBV7-3 and TRBJ2-3, with 8 bases identical to TRBD2. Here the CDR3 DNA reads TGTGCCAGCAGCCCCGGACTAGCAGGGGCAGATACGCAGTATTTT. Translation gives CASSPGLAGADTQYF.